The rows below give T cell receptor beta chains drawn from one sample of a study of molecular identifiers for immune sequencing clone quantification. TCRdb recomputed calls from the PCR reads with MiXCR, one row per CDR3 protein. The table records 400,000 to 600,000 distinct CDR3 sequences, roughly 26% of them present only once. Source material: naive CD8+ T cells from blood, with Jurkat cell RNA spiked in. The receptors stem from a human donor in good health. Some libraries in this study had Jurkat cell RNA spiked in. The CDR3 runs from the conserved cysteine through the conserved F or W. Fields, in order: clone size, J gene, D gene, CDR3 length, V gene, CDR3 DNA, CDR3 protein. A D gene is named only where the DNA matches it firmly. Clone size is given for some rows only: seen once, a few or many times, or a class if the clone is expanded.

>many|TRBJ2-7|NA|15|TRBV27
TGTGCCAGCAGCCCCGGATCCTACAGCTCCTACGAGCAGTACTTC
CASSPGSYSSYEQYF
>many|TRBJ1-1|NA|14|TRBV13
TGTGCCAGCAGCTTAGGCAGGGCTAACACTGAAGCTTTCTTT
CASSLGRANTEAFF
>many|TRBJ1-2|TRBD1|13|TRBV20-1
TGCAGTGCTAGAAGGGGGACAGGCTATGGCTACACCTTC
CSARRGTGYGYTF
>few|TRBJ1-5|NA|15|TRBV4-1
TGCGCCAGCAGCCAAGGAACGGGGGCCTATCAGCCCCAGCATTTT
CASSQGTGAYQPQHF
>many|TRBJ2-3|NA|14|TRBV13
TGTGCCAGCAGCCTAGGAGGGGCCGCAGATACGCAGTATTTT
CASSLGGAADTQYF
>few|TRBJ2-2|NA|16|TRBV9
TGTGCCAGCAGCGCACTTGGGACGTCGAACACCGGGGAGCTGTTTTTT
CASSALGTSNTGELFF
>few|TRBJ1-4|TRBD1|17|TRBV9
TGTGCCAGCAGCGCTGGGACAGGGGCCTACCGGAATGAAAAACTGTTTTTT
CASSAGTGAYRNEKLFF
>NA|TRBJ1-2|NA|13|TRBV10-2
TGCGCCAGCAGTGACAGATTTAACTATGGCTACACCTTC
CASSDRFNYGYTF
>NA|TRBJ2-1|TRBD2|14|TRBV12-3/TRBV12-4
TGTGCCAGCAGTTCCCCGGGACTAGCGTATGAGCAGTTCTTC
CASSSPGLAYEQFF
>many|TRBJ1-5|TRBD1|16|TRBV12-3/TRBV12-4
TGTGCCAGCAGTTTAGTTATTGGGACAGGGAATCAGCCCCAGCATTTT
CASSLVIGTGNQPQHF
>NA|TRBJ2-7|TRBD2|14|TRBV6-2/TRBV6-3
TGTGCCTGCAGTTCCCCCGGGGGGGGCTACGAGCAGTACTTC
CACSSPGGGYEQYF
>many|TRBJ2-7|NA|14|TRBV7-6
TGTGCCAGCAGCTTAGGGGTACAGCCCTACGAGCAGTACTTC
CASSLGVQPYEQYF
>NA|TRBJ2-3|TRBD2|17|TRBV18
TGTGCCAGCTCACCATCCGGACTAGCGGGCTACACAGATACGCAGTATTTT
CASSPSGLAGYTDTQYF
>NA|TRBJ2-5|NA|12|TRBV7-9
TGTGCCAGCAGTAATTACCAAGAGACCCAGTACTTC
CASSNYQETQYF
>NA|TRBJ1-1|TRBD1|16|TRBV4-2
TGTGCCAGCAGCCAAGCTTTGGGACAGATGAACACTGAAGCTTTCTTT
CASSQALGQMNTEAFF
>many|TRBJ1-5|NA|12|TRBV13
TGTGCCAGCAGCCAACAGGGTCAGCCCCAGCATTTT
CASSQQGQPQHF
>NA|TRBJ2-7|NA|16|TRBV6-2/TRBV6-3
TGTGCCAGCAGTTACTCAGTTGGCCAAACCTCCTACGAGCAGTACTTC
CASSYSVGQTSYEQYF
>NA|TRBJ2-7|NA|13|TRBV30
TGTGCCTGGAAGAGGGGACCCTCCTACGAGCAGTACTTC
CAWKRGPSYEQYF
>NA|TRBJ1-6|NA|13|TRBV5-4
TGTGCCAGCAGCTCGGGACCAAATTCACCCCTCCACTTT
CASSSGPNSPLHF
>NA|TRBJ2-7|TRBD1|14|TRBV7-9
TGTGCCAGCAGCGGACAGGGAATCCCCTACGAGCAGTACTTC
CASSGQGIPYEQYF
>many|TRBJ1-5|NA|14|TRBV28
TGTGCCAGCAGTTCCTATGTCGGAAATCAGCCCCAGCATTTT
CASSSYVGNQPQHF
>few|TRBJ2-3|TRBD2|18|TRBV4-3
TGCGCCAGCAGCCAAGGATCTGCTGGGACTAGCAGCACAGATACGCAGTATTTT
CASSQGSAGTSSTDTQYF
>many|TRBJ1-4|NA|17|TRBV7-9
TGTGCCAGCAGCATCCTACTGACAGAGGGGTTAAATGAAAAACTGTTTTTT
CASSILLTEGLNEKLFF
>NA|TRBJ2-3|NA|16|TRBV9
TGTGCCAGCAGCGCCCATGACAGCTTGAGCACAGATACGCAGTATTTT
CASSAHDSLSTDTQYF
>many|TRBJ2-3|NA|16|TRBV6-2/TRBV6-3
TGTGCCAGCAGTTCCGACCCGATAGCGCCCACAGATACGCAGTATTTT
CASSSDPIAPTDTQYF
>NA|TRBJ2-5|TRBD1|15|TRBV6-5
TGTGCCAGCAGTCGCGACCCAGGGGGCGCCGAGACCCAGTACTTC
CASSRDPGGAETQYF
>NA|TRBJ1-1|NA|16|TRBV4-3
TGCGCCAGCAGCCAAGATAGGTGGGGAGTGAACACTGAAGCTTTCTTT
CASSQDRWGVNTEAFF
>few|TRBJ2-2|TRBD2|18|TRBV3-1
TGTGCCAGCAGAATGACTAGGACTAGCGGGATCGGGACCGGGGAGCTGTTTTTT
CASRMTRTSGIGTGELFF
>NA|TRBJ1-5|NA|14|TRBV27
TGTGCCAGCAGCAGGATCGGGGTTAATCAGCCCCAGCATTTT
CASSRIGVNQPQHF
>many|TRBJ2-3|TRBD2|16|TRBV14
TGTGCCAGCAGCCATGGACTAGCGGGACGCACAGATACGCAGTATTTT
CASSHGLAGRTDTQYF
>many|TRBJ2-7|TRBD2|14|TRBV28
TGTGCCAGCAGTTCGGGACTAGTAGTTGCCGAGCAGTACTTC
CASSSGLVVAEQYF
>few|TRBJ1-3|TRBD1|15|TRBV7-9
TGTGCCAGCAGGCCCCCACAGGGGGCTGGAAACACCATATATTTT
CASRPPQGAGNTIYF
>few|TRBJ1-4|NA|16|TRBV18
TGTGCCAGCTCACCACTGAGGGATCCAACTAATGAAAAACTGTCTTTT
CASSPLRDPTNEKLSF
>NA|TRBJ2-2|TRBD2|16|TRBV7-9
TGTGCCAGCAGCTCTCCGACTAGCTACCACACCGGGGAGCTGTTTTTT
CASSSPTSYHTGELFF
>many|TRBJ1-5|NA|14|TRBV20-1
TGCAGTGCTCAATACAGGTCTAGCAATCAGCCCCAGCATTTT
CSAQYRSSNQPQHF
>many|TRBJ1-1|NA|13|TRBV9
TGTGCCAGCAGCGTAGGGGGGTTCGATGAAGCTTTCTTT
CASSVGGFDEAFF
>NA|TRBJ2-3|NA|15|TRBV6-1
TGTGCCAGCAGTGAAGCAGTGGGCGGGACAGATACGCAGTATTTT
CASSEAVGGTDTQYF
>many|TRBJ1-5|NA|18|TRBV28
TGTGCCAGCAGTTTTGGATTCCGAGAGGATAGTGTGGATCAGCCCCAGCATTTT
CASSFGFREDSVDQPQHF
>few|TRBJ1-2|NA|14|TRBV28
TGTGCCAGCAGACTTCTGTCATCATACTATGGCTACACCTTC
CASRLLSSYYGYTF
>NA|TRBJ2-5|TRBD2|12|TRBV30
TGTGCCCCGGGACTAGCGCGGGAGACCCAGTACTTC
CAPGLARETQYF
>NA|TRBJ2-3|NA|12|TRBV30
TGTGCCTGTAGAGAGGTGGCAGATACGCAGTATTTT
CACREVADTQYF
>few|TRBJ2-7|TRBD2|15|TRBV20-1
TGCAGTGCCAGAGGAATAGCGGGAGGGCCGTACGAGCAGTACTTC
CSARGIAGGPYEQYF
>many|TRBJ2-7|TRBD2|15|TRBV20-1
TGCAGTGCTACGACCGGCTTAGCGGGAACTTACGAGCAGTACTTC
CSATTGLAGTYEQYF
>NA|TRBJ1-1|NA|19|TRBV4-3
TGCGCCAGCAGCCAAGATCAAGAGTATGCAGGGGCGTCGAACGCTGAAGCTTTCTTT
CASSQDQEYAGASNAEAFF
>NA|TRBJ2-7|TRBD2|18|TRBV18
TGTGCCAGCTCACAGTCTGCACTCTTGGTAGCGGGACAATACGAGCAGTACTTC
CASSQSALLVAGQYEQYF
>NA|TRBJ2-3|NA|15|TRBV3-1
TGTGCCAGCAGCCACCCCCAGAGCGGCACAGAAACGCAGTATTTT
CASSHPQSGTETQYF
>few|TRBJ2-3|NA|16|TRBV12-5
TGTGCTAGTGGTTTGTCGCGGAGTGAGCGCACAGATACGCAGTATTTT
CASGLSRSERTDTQYF
>many|TRBJ2-3|NA|16|TRBV4-1
TGCGCCAGCAGCCAAGTACTACAGGGAAGCACAGATACGCAGTATTTT
CASSQVLQGSTDTQYF
>NA|TRBJ2-3|TRBD1|16|TRBV10-3
TGTGCCATCAGTTCTCCGGGACAGGAGAACACAGATACGCAGTATTTT
CAISSPGQENTDTQYF
>many|TRBJ2-7|NA|14|TRBV12-5
TGTGCTAGTGGTTTGTCGGGATTCTCCTACGAGCAGTACTTC
CASGLSGFSYEQYF
>NA|TRBJ1-5|NA|14|TRBV7-9
TGTGCCAGCAGCTCCGGCACCGGCTATCAGCCCCAGCATTTT
CASSSGTGYQPQHF